This TCR beta chain comes out of a study of T cell responses to AZD1222 COVID-19 vaccine. The repertoire was sequenced with immunoSEQ multiplex PCR; TCRdb's copy has only in-frame clones and lacks some. This sample has tens of thousands of clones; 75% to 90% occur once, and the top ten carry about 4.5%. Trimming cost V 6 bases and J 5 bases; bases outside gene matches: 8. CDR3 length equals 14 residues. Germline V gene data show CDR1 as MNHEY and CDR2 as SVGAGI. The specimen was peripheral blood, collected 28 days after the second AZD1222 dose. The source is an adult who received the AZD1222 COVID-19 vaccine. The chain has TRBV6-5 and TRBJ1-2, with 8 bases aligning to TRBD1. The CDR3 nucleotides read TGTGCCAGCAGAACCAGGGGGCAATTATATGGCTACACCTTC. Its protein product is CASRTRGQLYGYTF.